Below are 10 T cell receptor beta chains sequenced from a single sample in a study of T cell repertoires in cytomegalovirus infection. TCRdb called the reads again in MiXCR, with one record for every CDR3 protein. The sample contains some 920,000 distinct CDR3 sequences, 30% to 40% of which appear only once. The antigens of these receptors remain unknown. The input for sequencing was cultured CD8+ T cells from PBMCs, taken from culture after CMV antigen stimulation. These receptors were collected from a human donor in good health (CMV status not recorded). Some clones in this sample may be carry-over from other donors' samples.

This clonotype occurred many times. The chain carries TRBV24-1 and TRBJ2-5; D possibly corresponds to TRBD2 (6 bases). V was clipped by 4 bases and J by 2 bases, with 13 bases between them. The CDR3 consists of 15 residues. The germline CDR1 and CDR2 sequences are KGHDR and SFDVKD. As DNA, the CDR3 is TGTGCCACCAGTGACCCAGGGACTTTACAAGAGACCCAGTACTTC. It translates to CATSDPGTLQETQYF.

Regarding this clonotype: Given a much more abundant clone one base away, this may be a read error. The genes are TRBV7-9 and TRBJ2-1, with 10 bases identical to TRBD2. The germline V gene encodes CDR1 SEHNR and CDR2 FQNEAQ (reference sequence). J gave up 8 bases and V 3 bases, and 13 bases lay outside the gene matches. The CDR3 sequence is 17 residues long. The CDR3 here is CASSFSPESGGGDEQFF. The CDR3, as DNA: TGTGCCAGCAGCTTCTCCCCAGAGAGCGGGGGGGGTGATGAGCAGTTCTTC.

This clonotype was counted ten times or more. The chain recombines TRBV6-5 with TRBJ2-3; 10 bases agree with TRBD2. CDR1 is MNHEY, CDR2 SVGAGI, per germline. This CDR3 contains 17 residues. V trimming: 0 bases; J trimming: 0 bases; junction bases outside the gene matches: 3. The CDR3, as DNA: TGTGCCAGCAGTTACTCGACTAGCGGGCCTAGCACAGATACGCAGTATTTT. This encodes CASSYSTSGPSTDTQYF.

This clonotype was recorded a few times. V gene TRBV11-2 combines with J gene TRBJ2-5; D remains ambiguous. The ends were cut back, 3 bases at V and 4 bases at J, with 9 bases in the middle. This CDR3 has 13 residues. CDR1 is SGHAT, CDR2 FQNNGV, per germline. CDR3 nucleotides: TGTGCCAGCAGCTTCACGTTGGGAGAGACCCAGTACTTC. Its protein product is CASSFTLGETQYF.

This clonotype was recorded many times. DNA for the CDR3: TGTGCCAGCAGCTTAGCCTCTTATACCGCGGAGACCCAGTACTTC. Its translation: CASSLASYTAETQYF. The J gene is TRBJ2-5, the V gene TRBV7-2; D is ambiguous. Germline-derived CDR1 and CDR2 are SGHTA and FQGNSA. V gave up 0 bases and J gave up 5 bases, with 13 bases separating them. The CDR3 runs to 15 residues.

The chain combines TRBV7-9 with TRBJ2-1; D is possibly TRBD1 (6 bases). The CDR3 is 12 amino acids. Trimming stripped 5 bases from V and 11 bases from J, with 13 bases between. The germline V gene encodes CDR1 SEHNR and CDR2 FQNEAQ (reference sequence). The CDR3 region is CASSRQEPKQFF. CDR3 DNA sequence: TGTGCCAGCAGCAGACAGGAGCCAAAGCAGTTCTTC.

This clonotype turned up a few times. This rearrangement joins TRBV10-3 to TRBJ1-2, with D maybe TRBD1 (6 bases). The germline V gene has CDR1 ENHRY and CDR2 SYGVKD. The CDR3 is made up of 16 amino acids. Trimming cost V 6 bases and J 4 bases, with 21 bases left between them. The CDR3 loop reads CAISTGLSRTPYGYTF. The CDR3 DNA is TGTGCCATCAGCACAGGGCTCAGTAGAACCCCCTATGGCTACACCTTC.

The CDR3 coding sequence is TGTGCCATCAGAGTGGTGTCGGCGAACACTGAAGCTTTCTTT. Translating it yields CAIRVVSANTEAFF. This chain connects TRBV10-3 to TRBJ1-1; unclear D gene. With 6 bases removed from V and 1 base from J, the gap between germline ends came to 12 bases. From germline, CDR1 is ENHRY and CDR2 SYGVKD. The CDR3 is made up of 14 amino acids.

This clonotype was seen more than once but under ten times. The V gene is TRBV7-3, the J gene TRBJ2-1; maybe TRBD1 (6 bases). This CDR3 contains 15 residues. The germline V and J ends were trimmed by 9 bases and 3 bases, with 18 bases remaining between them. CDR1 is SGHTA, CDR2 FQGTGA, per germline. CDR3 in amino acids: CASGTGTHFYNEQFF. The CDR3 DNA sequence: TGTGCCAGTGGGACCGGGACACACTTCTACAATGAGCAGTTCTTC.

The V call is TRBV6-5, the J call TRBJ1-2; D is perhaps TRBD1 (5 bases). In germline, CDR1 is MNHEY, CDR2 SVGAGI. The CDR3 has 15 amino acids. V was pared by 2 bases and J by 4 bases, with 14 bases between. Here the CDR3 DNA reads TGTGCCAGCAGTTACAAGTCCCCAGGGTTCTATGGCTACACCTTC. Its translation: CASSYKSPGFYGYTF.